A single sample gave rise to the 28 T cell receptor beta chains below, sequenced in a study of CD8+CD57+ T cells in acquired aplastic anemia. An expansion of CD8+CD57+ cells by flow cytometry had been shown in patients chosen for sequencing. Genomic DNA, serving as template, underwent TCR beta VDJ and CDR3 profiling. A single record per CDR3 protein comes from TCRdb applying MiXCR to the reads. Of 90,000 to 150,000 distinct CDR3 sequences in the sample, 55% to 60% were seen once. Input material: sorted CD4+, CD8+, or CD8+CD57+ T cells (not recorded which) from PBMCs. The receptors come from a human donor with aplastic anemia.

The gene calls are TRBV7-9 and TRBJ2-1; D is tentatively TRBD1 or TRBD2 (5 bases each). Trimming took off 5 bases at V and 6 bases at J, with 8 bases between the two ends. The germline V gene encodes CDR1 SEHNR and CDR2 FQNEAQ (reference sequence). This CDR3 comprises 12 residues. The CDR3 DNA follows: TGTGCCAGCAGCGCGAGGGGCAATGAGCAGTTCTTC. Protein sequence: CASSARGNEQFF.

Only one count was recorded for this clonotype. V is TRBV29-1 and J is TRBJ2-7, with D tentatively TRBD2 (6 bases). V lost 7 bases and J lost 3, with 13 bases in between. The CDR3 extends over 12 amino acids. The germline V gene encodes CDR1 SQVTM and CDR2 ANQGSEA. Written as DNA, the CDR3 is TGCAGCGCAGGACCCGGGAGCTACGAGCAGTACTTC. This translates into CSAGPGSYEQYF.

This chain links TRBV29-1 with TRBJ2-5; 11 nucleotides line up with TRBD1. V shed 4 bases and J 4 bases; nucleotides not matched to a gene: 2. This CDR3 comprises 13 residues. CDR1 and CDR2 from the germline V gene are SQVTM and ANQGSEA. This chain's CDR3 is CSVGTGGRETQYF. CDR3 in DNA: TGCAGCGTTGGGACAGGGGGCCGAGAGACCCAGTACTTC.

This clonotype was detected a few times. The V and J genes are TRBV9 and TRBJ1-1; a possible D gene is TRBD1 (5 bases). Trimming removed 7 bases from V and 1 base from J, with 8 bases in between. The CDR3 sequence is 12 residues long. The germline V gene encodes CDR1 SGDLS and CDR2 YYNGEE. For the CDR3, the DNA is TGTGCCAGCGGGGGGGAGAACACTGAAGCTTTCTTT. Protein sequence: CASGGENTEAFF.

Notes on this clonotype: A much larger clone is a single base away; this may be a read error. Here the CDR3 reads CASSSFEQGDNEKLFF. For the CDR3, the DNA is TGTGCCAGCAGCTCGTTTGAACAGGGGGATAATGAAAAACTGTTTTTT. V gene TRBV7-9 combines with J gene TRBJ1-4, with 8 bases fitting TRBD1. The CDR3 is 16 residues long. V gave up 4 bases and J gave up 4 bases; unmatched junction bases: 8. Germline V CDR1 and CDR2: SEHNR, FQNEAQ (reference sequence).

The J gene is TRBJ2-5, the V gene TRBV9, with D perhaps TRBD2 (7 bases). The germline V and J ends were trimmed by 3 bases and 4 bases, with 16 bases remaining between them. Germline V lookup: CDR1 SGDLS, CDR2 YYNGEE. This CDR3 region has 15 residues. In nucleotides, the CDR3 is TGTGCCAGCAGCGGCAATTGGGGGGGCCGAGAGACCCAGTACTTC. Its translation: CASSGNWGGRETQYF.

This chain links TRBV19 with TRBJ2-1, with 10 nucleotides matching TRBD2. The germline V gene encodes CDR1 LNHDA and CDR2 SQIVND (reference sequence). The J segment lost 1 base and the V segment lost 8 bases, leaving 5 bases of the junction unmatched. The CDR3 has 15 amino acids. The CDR3 nucleotides read TGTGCCAGTGGCCAGACTAGCGGGTCCTACAATGAGCAGTTCTTC. Translated: CASGQTSGSYNEQFF. Full variable domain (rest looked up from reference TRBV19 and TRBJ2-1): DGGITQSPKYLFRKEGQNVTLSCEQNLNHDAMYWYRQDPGQGLRLIYYSQIVNDFQKGDIAEGYSVSREKKESFPLTVTSAQKNPTAFYLCASGQTSGSYNEQFFGPGTRLTVL.

A single count supports this clonotype. The rearrangement uses TRBV19 and TRBJ1-1; TRBD1 might be the D (5 bases). Deletions cut 8 bases from V and 8 bases from J, with 9 bases between. Germline V lookup: CDR1 LNHDA, CDR2 SQIVND (reference sequence). CDR3 length: 10 residues. The CDR3 region is CASVRGEAFF. As DNA, the CDR3 is TGTGCCAGTGTTAGGGGCGAAGCTTTCTTT.

This clonotype has a single count. The chain carries TRBV9 and TRBJ2-1; weak D call: TRBD1 (5 bases). CDR3 length: 12 amino acids. V was shortened by 4 bases and J by 6 bases, with 8 bases between the two germline ends. Per germline, CDR1 SGDLS and CDR2 YYNGEE. The chain's CDR3 is CASSSTVNEQFF. For the CDR3, the DNA is TGTGCCAGCAGCTCGACAGTCAATGAGCAGTTCTTC.

The chain combines TRBV29-1 with TRBJ2-3; TRBD1 matches at 8 bases. The trim removed 7 bases at V and 4 bases at J, leaving 13 bases unmatched. Germline values: CDR1 SQVTM, CDR2 ANQGSEA. The CDR3 is made up of 15 amino acids. The CDR3 bases are TGCAGCGCCGTATACGGACAGGGAAGAGCAGATACGCAGTATTTT. Amino acid sequence: CSAVYGQGRADTQYF.

This clonotype was seen just once. The CDR3 region is CSSTTGIFTDTQYF. In DNA form, the CDR3 reads TGCAGTTCGACGACAGGCATCTTCACAGATACGCAGTATTTT. The chain recombines TRBV20-1 with TRBJ2-3, with D maybe TRBD1 (6 bases). The CDR3 sequence is 14 residues long. With 8 bases removed from V and 2 bases from J, the gap between germline ends came to 17 bases. Looked up from germline, CDR1 is DFQATT and CDR2 is SNEGSKA (reference sequence).

The genes are TRBV2 and TRBJ2-5; 7 positions match TRBD2. J lost 4 bases, V lost 7 bases, and 6 bases had no gene match. The length of the CDR3 is 13 residues. CDR1 and CDR2 from the germline V gene are SNHLY and FYNNEI. This CDR3 reads CASNGLGLETQYF. CDR3 DNA: TGTGCCAGCAATGGACTAGGGCTAGAGACCCAGTACTTC.

This clonotype was found a few times. This chain connects TRBV10-3 to TRBJ2-3; TRBD1 or TRBD2 may be the D gene (5 bases each). Trimming left V 8 bases short and J 4 bases short, with 16 bases between. Germline-derived CDR1 and CDR2 are ENHRY and SYGVKD. This CDR3 comprises 14 residues. CDR3 protein: CAIADSGSSDTQYF. The CDR3, as DNA: TGTGCCATCGCAGACAGCGGAAGCTCAGATACGCAGTATTTT.

The table lists this clonotype with a few counts. This rearrangement joins TRBV20-1 to TRBJ1-1, with a weak D call TRBD1 (6 bases). There are 13 residues in the CDR3. Germline V lookup: CDR1 DFQATT, CDR2 SNEGSKA (reference sequence). Trimming pared 7 bases from V and 0 bases from J, leaving 12 bases between. Here the CDR3 DNA reads TGCAGTGGGAGGGGGGGTGTGAACACTGAAGCTTTCTTT. This encodes CSGRGGVNTEAFF.

V gene TRBV28 combines with J gene TRBJ2-3; the match to TRBD2 covers 13 bases. The CDR3 length is 16 residues. Germline V lookup: CDR1 MDHEN, CDR2 SYDVKM. V shed 5 bases, J shed 6 bases, and the junction held 8 bases outside the gene matches. CDR3 amino acids: CASSRGLAGVMDTQYF. Here the CDR3 DNA reads TGTGCCAGCAGTCGCGGACTAGCGGGAGTAATGGATACGCAGTATTTT.

The chain joins TRBV4-1 to TRBJ1-4; D ambiguous. The CDR3 has 13 amino acids. Trimming took 6 bases from V and 5 from J, leaving 10 bases between them. Germline V gives CDR1 MGHRA, CDR2 YSYEKL. The CDR3 loop is CASRDGLNEKLFF. As DNA, the CDR3 is TGCGCCAGCAGGGACGGATTGAATGAAAAACTGTTTTTT.

V usage is TRBV15 and J usage is TRBJ1-5; D remains ambiguous. Looked up from germline, CDR1 is LNHNV and CDR2 is YYDKDF (reference sequence). Deletions cut 0 bases from V and 9 bases from J, with 15 bases between. CDR3 length equals 15 residues. The CDR3 DNA is TGTGCCACCAGCAGAGATCTGATGGTCCCGGGGCCCCAGCATTTT. Translated: CATSRDLMVPGPQHF.

With respect to this clonotype: Compared with germline, one end of the junction differs, possibly owing to a read error. This chain links TRBV19 with TRBJ2-5; D might be TRBD2 (7 bases). From germline, CDR1 is LNHDA and CDR2 SQIVND (reference sequence). This CDR3 is 15 amino acids long. Here the CDR3 DNA reads TGTGCCTCAGGGGAGGGCCAAGACAGACAAGAGACCCAGTACTTT. Residues: CASGEGQDRQETQYF.

The chain uses TRBV24-1 and TRBJ2-2; D is uncertain. Trimming took off 4 bases at V and 7 bases at J, with 9 bases between the two ends. Germline V lookup: CDR1 KGHDR, CDR2 SFDVKD. This CDR3 has 13 amino acids. CDR3 residues: CATSDPRFGELFF. The CDR3 DNA follows: TGTGCCACCAGTGACCCGCGGTTCGGGGAGCTGTTTTTT.

The gene calls are TRBV19 and TRBJ2-2; D is possibly TRBD1 (5 bases). Trimming cost V 3 bases and J 0 bases, with 17 bases left between them. This CDR3 has 18 amino acids. Germline CDR1 reads LNHDA; CDR2 reads SQIVND (reference sequence). CDR3 bases: TGTGCCAGTAGTATTAGGGGTCGCCTACCGACGAACACCGGGGAGCTGTTTTTT. Residues: CASSIRGRLPTNTGELFF.

J is TRBJ2-3 and V is TRBV12-3 or TRBV12-4, with 11 bases fitting TRBD2. V shed 5 bases, J shed 11 bases, and the junction held 9 bases outside the gene matches. The CDR3 has 14 amino acids. The CDR3 DNA is TGTGCCAGCAGTATCCTAGCGGGAGGAGAAGAGCAGTATTTT. Amino acid sequence: CASSILAGGEEQYF.

This clonotype was observed many times. The chain is built from TRBV19 and TRBJ2-1; TRBD2 matches 8 bases. The CDR3 totals 16 residues. The germline gives CDR1 LNHDA, CDR2 SQIVND (reference sequence). V trimming: 6 bases; J trimming: 6 bases; junction bases outside the gene matches: 13. The CDR3: CASSGREGRVFNEQFF. DNA for the CDR3: TGTGCCAGTAGCGGACGGGAGGGGAGGGTTTTCAATGAGCAGTTCTTC.

The table lists this clonotype with many counts. The chain uses TRBV6-2 or TRBV6-3 and TRBJ2-1; no clear D. The CDR3 contains 11 residues. Trimming took off 8 bases at V and 8 bases at J, with 10 bases between the two ends. Germline-derived CDR1 and CDR2 are MNHEY and SVGEGT. The DNA for the CDR3 is TGTGCCAGCGGGTCGGGCCATGAGCAGTTCTTC. The encoded protein is CASGSGHEQFF.

This clonotype occurred many times. The J gene is TRBJ1-6, the V gene TRBV11-1; perhaps TRBD1 as D (5 bases). The length of the CDR3 is 14 residues. The V end lost 5 bases, the J end lost 9 bases, and 14 bases lay between the germline ends. Germline values: CDR1 SGHAT, CDR2 FQDESV (reference sequence). For the CDR3, the DNA is TGTGCCAGCAGCCGGGACTTTGAGGGTTCACCCCTCCACTTT. Protein sequence: CASSRDFEGSPLHF.

This clonotype showed up just a few times. This chain uses TRBV10-3 with TRBJ2-1, with D possibly being TRBD2 (5 bases). The germline V and J ends were trimmed by 11 bases and 4 bases, with 21 bases remaining between them. CDR3 length equals 15 residues. CDR1 is ENHRY and CDR2 is SYGVKD in the germline V gene. The CDR3 nucleotides read TGTGCCTCGGTGCGGGCCCTCGATGGGTACAATGAGCAGTTCTTC. Its protein is CASVRALDGYNEQFF.

The chain recombines TRBV7-9 with TRBJ1-1; D is unclear. The germline gives CDR1 SEHNR, CDR2 FQNEAQ (reference sequence). The V end was cut by 4 bases, the J end by 3 bases, with 9 bases between. This CDR3 is 13 amino acids long. CDR3 DNA sequence: TGTGCCAGCAGCTGGACTGGATACACTGAAGCTTTCTTT. It is translated as CASSWTGYTEAFF.

The rearrangement joins TRBV20-1 to TRBJ1-1, with no clear D. V was clipped by 6 bases and J by 0 bases, with 20 bases between them. Germline loops: CDR1 DFQATT, CDR2 SNEGSKA (reference sequence). The CDR3 runs 16 residues. This chain's CDR3 is CSASSPRGNMNTEAFF. The DNA of the CDR3 is TGCAGTGCCAGCAGCCCTCGAGGGAATATGAACACTGAAGCTTTCTTT.

V and J are TRBV5-1 and TRBJ1-6; maybe TRBD1 (5 bases). CDR3 length equals 14 residues. Trimming stripped 1 base from V and 8 bases from J, with 10 bases between. The germline gives CDR1 SGHRS, CDR2 YFSETQ. CDR3 residues: CASSLRGGDSPLHF. CDR3 DNA sequence: TGCGCCAGCAGCTTGCGGGGAGGGGATTCACCCCTCCACTTT. The whole variable domain, remainder taken from reference TRBV5-1 and TRBJ1-6, is KAGVTQTPRYLIKTRGQQVTLSCSPISGHRSVSWYQQTPGQGLQFLFEYFSETQRNKGNFPGRFSGRQFSNSRSEMNVSTLELGDSALYLCASSLRGGDSPLHFGNGTRLTVT.